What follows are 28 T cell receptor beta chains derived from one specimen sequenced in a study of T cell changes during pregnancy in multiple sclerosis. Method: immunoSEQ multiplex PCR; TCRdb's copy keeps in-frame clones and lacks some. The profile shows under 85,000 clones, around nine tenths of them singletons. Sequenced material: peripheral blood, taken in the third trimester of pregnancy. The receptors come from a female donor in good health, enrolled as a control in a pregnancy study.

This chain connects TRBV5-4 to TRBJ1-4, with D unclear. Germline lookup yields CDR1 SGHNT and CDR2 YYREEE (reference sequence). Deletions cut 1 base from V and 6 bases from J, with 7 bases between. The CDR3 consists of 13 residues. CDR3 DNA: TGTGCCAGCAGCTTGTTGGAGGATGAAAAACTGTTTTTT. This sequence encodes CASSLLEDEKLFF.

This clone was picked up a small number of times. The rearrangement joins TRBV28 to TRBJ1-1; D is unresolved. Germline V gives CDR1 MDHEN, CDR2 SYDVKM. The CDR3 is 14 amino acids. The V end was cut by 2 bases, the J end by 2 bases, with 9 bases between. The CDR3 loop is CASSLGQVNTEAFF. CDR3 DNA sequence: TGTGCCAGCAGTTTAGGGCAGGTAAACACTGAAGCTTTCTTT. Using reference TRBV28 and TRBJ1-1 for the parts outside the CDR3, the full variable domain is DVKVTQSSRYLVKRTGEKVFLECVQDMDHENMFWYRQDPGLGLRLIYFSYDVKMKEKGDIPEGYSVSREKKERFSLILESASTNQTSMYLCASSLGQVNTEAFFGQGTRLTVV.

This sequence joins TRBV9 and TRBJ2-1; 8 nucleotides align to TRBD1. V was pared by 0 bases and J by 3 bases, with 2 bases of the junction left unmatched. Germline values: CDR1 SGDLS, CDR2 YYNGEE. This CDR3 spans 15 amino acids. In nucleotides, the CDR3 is TGTGCCAGCAGCGTAGTTACAGGGGGCTACAATGAGCAGTTCTTC. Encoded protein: CASSVVTGGYNEQFF.

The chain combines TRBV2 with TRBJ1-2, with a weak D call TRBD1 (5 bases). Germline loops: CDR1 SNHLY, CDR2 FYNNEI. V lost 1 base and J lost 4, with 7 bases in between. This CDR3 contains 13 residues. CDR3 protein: CASSEGGAYGYTF. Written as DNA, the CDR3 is TGTGCCAGCAGTGAAGGTGGGGCCTATGGCTACACCTTC.

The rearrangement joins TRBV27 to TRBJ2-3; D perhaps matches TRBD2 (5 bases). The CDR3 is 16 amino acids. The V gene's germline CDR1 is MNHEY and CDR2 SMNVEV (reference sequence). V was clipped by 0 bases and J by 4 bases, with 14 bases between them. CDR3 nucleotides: TGTGCCAGCAGTTTATCCGGGCTAGCCAAGGCAGATACGCAGTATTTT. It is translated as CASSLSGLAKADTQYF.

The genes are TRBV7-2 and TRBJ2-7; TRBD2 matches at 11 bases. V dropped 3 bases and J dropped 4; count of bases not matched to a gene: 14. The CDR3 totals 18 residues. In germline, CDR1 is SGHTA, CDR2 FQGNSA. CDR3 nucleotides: TGTGCCAGCAGCTTGAATAAACTAGCGGGGGACATGGGTTACGAGCAGTACTTC. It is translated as CASSLNKLAGDMGYEQYF.

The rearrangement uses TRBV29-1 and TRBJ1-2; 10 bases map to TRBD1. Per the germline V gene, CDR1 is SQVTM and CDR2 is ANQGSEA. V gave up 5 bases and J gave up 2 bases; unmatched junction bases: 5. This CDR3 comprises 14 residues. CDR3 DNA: TGCAGCGTTTATCCGGACAGGGGGAACTATGGCTACACCTTC. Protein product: CSVYPDRGNYGYTF.

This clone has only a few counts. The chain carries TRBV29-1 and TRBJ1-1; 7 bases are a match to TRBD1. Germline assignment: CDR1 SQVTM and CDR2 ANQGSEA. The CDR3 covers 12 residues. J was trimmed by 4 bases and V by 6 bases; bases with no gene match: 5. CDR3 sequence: CSVRDRVTEAFF. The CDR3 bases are TGCAGCGTCCGAGACAGGGTCACTGAAGCTTTCTTT. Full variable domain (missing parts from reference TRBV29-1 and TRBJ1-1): SAVISQKPSRDICQRGTSLTIQCQVDSQVTMMFWYRQQPGQSLTLIATANQGSEATYESGFVIDKFPISRPNLTFSTLTVSNMSPEDSSIYLCSVRDRVTEAFFGQGTRLTVV.

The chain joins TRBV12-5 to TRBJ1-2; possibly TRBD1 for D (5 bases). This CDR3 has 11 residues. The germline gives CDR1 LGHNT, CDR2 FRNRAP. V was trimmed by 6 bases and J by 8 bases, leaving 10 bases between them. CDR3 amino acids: CASGSWGGYTF. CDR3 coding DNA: TGTGCTAGTGGCTCGTGGGGCGGCTACACCTTC.

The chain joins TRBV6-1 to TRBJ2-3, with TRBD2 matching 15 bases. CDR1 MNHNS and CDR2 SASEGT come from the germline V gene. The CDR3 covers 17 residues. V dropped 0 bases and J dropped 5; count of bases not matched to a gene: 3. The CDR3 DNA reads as TGTGCCAGCAGTGAAGCGAGGGGACTAGCGGGGGGAGATACGCAGTATTTT. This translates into CASSEARGLAGGDTQYF.

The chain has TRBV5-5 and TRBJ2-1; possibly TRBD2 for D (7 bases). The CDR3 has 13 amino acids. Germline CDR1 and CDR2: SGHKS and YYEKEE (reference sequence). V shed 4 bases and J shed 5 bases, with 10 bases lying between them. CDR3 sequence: CASSRGGNNEQFF. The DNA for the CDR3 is TGTGCCAGCAGCAGGGGGGGGAACAATGAGCAGTTCTTC.

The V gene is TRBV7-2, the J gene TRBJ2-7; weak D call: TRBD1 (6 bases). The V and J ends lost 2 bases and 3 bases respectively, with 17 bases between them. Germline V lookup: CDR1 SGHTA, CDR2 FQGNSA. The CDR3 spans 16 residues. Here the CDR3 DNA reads TGTGCCAGCAGCTTAATAGGACAGACCGAGAGCTACGAGCAGTACTTC. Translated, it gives CASSLIGQTESYEQYF.

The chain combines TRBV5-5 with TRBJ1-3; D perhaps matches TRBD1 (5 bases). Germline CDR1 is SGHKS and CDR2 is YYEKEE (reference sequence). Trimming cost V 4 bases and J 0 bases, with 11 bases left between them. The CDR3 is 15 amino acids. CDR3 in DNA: TGTGCCAGCAGCCGACAGCCGGACTCTGGAAACACCATATATTTT. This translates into CASSRQPDSGNTIYF.

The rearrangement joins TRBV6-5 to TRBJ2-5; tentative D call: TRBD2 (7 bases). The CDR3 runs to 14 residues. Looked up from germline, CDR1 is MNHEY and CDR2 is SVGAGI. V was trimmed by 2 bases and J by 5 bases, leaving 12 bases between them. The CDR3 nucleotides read TGTGCCAGCAGTTACGGGGGGGCTTCCGAGACCCAGTACTTC. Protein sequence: CASSYGGASETQYF.

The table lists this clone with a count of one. CDR3 sequence: CASSHRPLANSYNEQFF. CDR3 in DNA: TGTGCCAGCAGCCACCGCCCACTAGCGAACTCCTACAATGAGCAGTTCTTC. The chain couples TRBV7-9 to TRBJ2-1; TRBD2 aligns across 7 bases. With 5 bases clipped from V and 0 bases from J, the junction kept 10 bases outside the gene matches. This CDR3 spans 17 amino acids. CDR1 and CDR2 (germline): SEHNR, FQNEAQ (reference sequence).

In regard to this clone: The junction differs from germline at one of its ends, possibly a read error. The CDR3 bases are TGTGCTAGCAGCTCAAAGGGAAGCGGGGGGTATCGAGAGACCCAGTACTTC. Residues: CASSSKGSGGYRETQYF. This chain connects TRBV7-7 to TRBJ2-5; 9 bases match TRBD2. This CDR3 region has 17 residues. Germline V gene data show CDR1 as SSHAT and CDR2 as FNYEAQ (reference sequence). The full variable domain, in which reference TRBV7-7 and TRBJ2-5 provide the parts outside the CDR3, is GAGVSQSPRYKVTKRGQDVTLRCDPISSHATLYWYQQALGQGPEFLTYFNYEAQPDKSGLPSDRFSAERPEGSISTLTIQRTEQRDSAMYRCASSSKGSGGYRETQYFGPGTRLLVL.

CDR3: CASSERGGGQPQHF. CDR3 sequence (DNA): TGTGCCAGCAGTGAAAGGGGGGGAGGTCAGCCCCAGCATTTT. The rearrangement uses TRBV13 and TRBJ1-5, with D perhaps matching TRBD1 (6 bases). Germline CDR1 PRHDT, CDR2 FYEKMQ (reference sequence). Trimming shortened V by 6 bases and J by 6 bases, and 15 bases separated the two germline ends. This CDR3 comprises 14 residues.

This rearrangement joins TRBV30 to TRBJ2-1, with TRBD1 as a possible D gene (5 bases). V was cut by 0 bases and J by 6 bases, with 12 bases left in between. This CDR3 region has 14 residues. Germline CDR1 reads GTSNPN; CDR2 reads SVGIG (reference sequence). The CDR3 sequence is CAWSVGTGLNEQFF. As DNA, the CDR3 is TGTGCCTGGAGTGTAGGAACAGGCCTCAATGAGCAGTTCTTC. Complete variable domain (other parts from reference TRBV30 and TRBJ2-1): SQTIHQWPATLVQPVGSPLSLECTVEGTSNPNLYWYRQAAGRGLQLLFYSVGIGQISSEVPQNLSASRPQDRQFILSSKKLLLSDSGFYLCAWSVGTGLNEQFFGPGTRLTVL.

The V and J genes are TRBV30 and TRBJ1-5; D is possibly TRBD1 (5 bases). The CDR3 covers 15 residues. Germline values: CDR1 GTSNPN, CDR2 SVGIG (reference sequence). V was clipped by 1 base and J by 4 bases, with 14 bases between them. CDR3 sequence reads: CAWSDQGTRNQPQHF. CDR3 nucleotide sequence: TGTGCCTGGAGTGACCAGGGAACCAGAAATCAGCCCCAGCATTTT.

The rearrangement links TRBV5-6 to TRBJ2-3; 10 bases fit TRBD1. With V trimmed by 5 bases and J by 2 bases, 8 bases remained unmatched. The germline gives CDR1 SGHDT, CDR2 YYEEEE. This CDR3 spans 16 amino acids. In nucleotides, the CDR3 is TGTGCCAGCAGAACCGGGACAGGGGTTTCCACAGATACGCAGTATTTT. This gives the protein CASRTGTGVSTDTQYF.

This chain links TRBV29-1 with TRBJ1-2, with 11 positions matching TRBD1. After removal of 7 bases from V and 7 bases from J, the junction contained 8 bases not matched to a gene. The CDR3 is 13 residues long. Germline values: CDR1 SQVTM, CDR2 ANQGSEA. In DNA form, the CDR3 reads TGCAGCGCACCTGGACAGGGGGCGGTTGGCTACACCTTC. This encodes CSAPGQGAVGYTF.

This CDR3 is CASSHPQAAGMVNEQFF. DNA for the CDR3: TGTGCCAGCAGCCACCCTCAAGCAGCGGGGATGGTCAATGAGCAGTTCTTC. The chain carries TRBV7-6 and TRBJ2-1; 7 bases are a match to TRBD2. The CDR3 length is 17 residues. With V trimmed by 5 bases and J by 6 bases, 16 bases remained unmatched. Germline loops: CDR1 SGHVS, CDR2 FNYEAQ. The variable domain in full, completed from reference TRBV7-6 and TRBJ2-1, reads GAGVSQSPRYKVTKRGQDVALRCDPISGHVSLYWYRQALGQGPEFLTYFNYEAQQDKSGLPNDRFSAERPEGSISTLTIQRTEQRDSAMYRCASSHPQAAGMVNEQFFGPGTRLTVL.

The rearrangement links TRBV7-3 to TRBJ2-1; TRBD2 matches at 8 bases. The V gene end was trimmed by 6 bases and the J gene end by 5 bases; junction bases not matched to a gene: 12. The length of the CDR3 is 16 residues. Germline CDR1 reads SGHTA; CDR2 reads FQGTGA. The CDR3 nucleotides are TGTGCCAGCAGGCGTTCCCGGACTAGCACTAACAATGAGCAGTTCTTC. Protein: CASRRSRTSTNNEQFF.

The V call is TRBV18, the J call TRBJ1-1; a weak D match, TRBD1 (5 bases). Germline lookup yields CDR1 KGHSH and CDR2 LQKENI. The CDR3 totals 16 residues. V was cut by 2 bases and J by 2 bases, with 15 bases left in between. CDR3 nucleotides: TGTGCCAGCTCACCATATCGGGCAGGGTTAAACACTGAAGCTTTCTTT. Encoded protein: CASSPYRAGLNTEAFF.

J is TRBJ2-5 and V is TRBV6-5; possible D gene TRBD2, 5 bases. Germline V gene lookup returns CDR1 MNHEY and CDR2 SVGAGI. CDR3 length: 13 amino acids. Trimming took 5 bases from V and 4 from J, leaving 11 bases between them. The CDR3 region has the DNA TGTGCCAGCAGTCGGACTGTGGGAGAGACCCAGTACTTC. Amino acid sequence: CASSRTVGETQYF.

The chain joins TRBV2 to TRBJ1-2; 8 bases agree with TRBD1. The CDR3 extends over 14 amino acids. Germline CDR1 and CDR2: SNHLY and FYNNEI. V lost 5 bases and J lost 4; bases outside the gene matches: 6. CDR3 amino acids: CASSWDRTGYGYTF. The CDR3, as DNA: TGTGCCAGCAGTTGGGACAGGACGGGCTATGGCTACACCTTC.

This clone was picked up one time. The CDR3 reads CASSVQRGPVNYEQYF. In nucleotides, the CDR3 is TGTGCCAGCAGTGTACAGCGGGGGCCCGTTAATTACGAGCAGTACTTC. The chain employs TRBV6-4 and TRBJ2-7, with 8 nucleotides matching TRBD2. The length of the CDR3 is 16 residues. V shed 4 bases and J 4 bases; nucleotides not matched to a gene: 12. Germline lookup yields CDR1 MRHNA and CDR2 SNTAGT.

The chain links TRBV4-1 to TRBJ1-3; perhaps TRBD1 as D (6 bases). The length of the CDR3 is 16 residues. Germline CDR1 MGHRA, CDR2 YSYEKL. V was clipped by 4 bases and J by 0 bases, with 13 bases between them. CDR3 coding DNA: TGCGCCAGCAGCCCCCGGACAGAAAGCTCTGGAAACACCATATATTTT. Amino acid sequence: CASSPRTESSGNTIYF.